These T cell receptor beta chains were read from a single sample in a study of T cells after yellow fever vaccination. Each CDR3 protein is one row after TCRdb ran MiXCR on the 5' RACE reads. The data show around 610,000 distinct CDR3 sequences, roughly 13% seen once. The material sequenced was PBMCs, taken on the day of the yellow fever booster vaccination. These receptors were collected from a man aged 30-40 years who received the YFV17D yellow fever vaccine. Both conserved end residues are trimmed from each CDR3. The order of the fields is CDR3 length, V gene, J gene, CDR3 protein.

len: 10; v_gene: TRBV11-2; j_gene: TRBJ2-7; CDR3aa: ASSHPMGEQY
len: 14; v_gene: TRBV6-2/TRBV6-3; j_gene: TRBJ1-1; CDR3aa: ASSYSGRREWTEAF
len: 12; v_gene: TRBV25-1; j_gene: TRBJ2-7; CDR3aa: ASSPVGGHYEQY
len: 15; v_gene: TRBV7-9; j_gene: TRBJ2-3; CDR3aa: ASSPSSPLPLGYTQY
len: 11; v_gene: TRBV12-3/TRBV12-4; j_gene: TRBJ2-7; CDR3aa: ASSYEDRSEQY
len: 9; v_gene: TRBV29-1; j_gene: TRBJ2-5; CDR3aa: SVEDGTGQY
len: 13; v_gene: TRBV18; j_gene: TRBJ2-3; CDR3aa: ASRETSGRTDTQY
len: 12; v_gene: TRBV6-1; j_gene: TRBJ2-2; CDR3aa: ASSEDRGDGELF
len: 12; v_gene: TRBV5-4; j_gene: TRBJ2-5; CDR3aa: ASTSGGGQETQY
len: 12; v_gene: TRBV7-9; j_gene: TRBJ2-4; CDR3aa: ASSSTGVGDIQY
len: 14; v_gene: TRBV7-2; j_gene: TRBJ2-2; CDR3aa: ASSLGVSANTGELF
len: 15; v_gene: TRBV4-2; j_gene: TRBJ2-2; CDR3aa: ASSQDRVGGSTGELF
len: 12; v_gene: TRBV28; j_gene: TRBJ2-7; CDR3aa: ASRTALMAYEQY
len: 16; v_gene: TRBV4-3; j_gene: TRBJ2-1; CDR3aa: ASSQGYLGLAGYNEQF
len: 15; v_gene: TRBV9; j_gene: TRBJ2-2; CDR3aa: ASSGTLGGRNTGELF
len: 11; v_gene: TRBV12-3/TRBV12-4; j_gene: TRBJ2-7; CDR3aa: ASSLGDRYEQY
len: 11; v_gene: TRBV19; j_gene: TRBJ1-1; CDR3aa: ASWDTMNTEAF
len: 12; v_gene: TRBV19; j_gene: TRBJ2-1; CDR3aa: ASSIGGLYNEQF
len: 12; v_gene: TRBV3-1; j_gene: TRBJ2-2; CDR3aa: ASRRMGSTGELF
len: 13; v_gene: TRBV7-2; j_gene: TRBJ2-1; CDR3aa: ASSTSGGAYNEQF
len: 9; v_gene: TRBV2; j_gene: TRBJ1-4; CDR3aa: ASSEGEKLF
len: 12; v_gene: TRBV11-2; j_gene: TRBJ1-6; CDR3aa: ASSLGQGNSPLH
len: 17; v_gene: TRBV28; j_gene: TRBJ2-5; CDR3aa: ASSPYLIRQGRDQETQY
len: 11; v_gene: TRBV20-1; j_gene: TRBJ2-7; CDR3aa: SARVTTRREQY
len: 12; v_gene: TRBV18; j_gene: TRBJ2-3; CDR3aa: ASSPNLGTDTQY
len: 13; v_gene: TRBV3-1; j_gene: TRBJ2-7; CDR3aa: ASSQSAAGGYEQY
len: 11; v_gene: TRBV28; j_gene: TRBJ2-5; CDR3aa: ASSPNWGETQY
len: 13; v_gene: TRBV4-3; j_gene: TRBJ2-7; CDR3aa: ASSQDRQGRYEQY
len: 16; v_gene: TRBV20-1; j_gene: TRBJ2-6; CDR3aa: SARGTVTYPSGANVLT
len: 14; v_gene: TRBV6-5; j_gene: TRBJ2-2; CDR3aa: ASSVLAGGGSGELF
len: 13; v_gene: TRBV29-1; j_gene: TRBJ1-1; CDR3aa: SVPRQGREVTEAF
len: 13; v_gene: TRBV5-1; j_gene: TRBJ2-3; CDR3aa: ASSFGTGEEDTQY
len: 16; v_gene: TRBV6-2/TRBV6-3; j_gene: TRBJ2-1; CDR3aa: ASSYSIPQREGRNEQF